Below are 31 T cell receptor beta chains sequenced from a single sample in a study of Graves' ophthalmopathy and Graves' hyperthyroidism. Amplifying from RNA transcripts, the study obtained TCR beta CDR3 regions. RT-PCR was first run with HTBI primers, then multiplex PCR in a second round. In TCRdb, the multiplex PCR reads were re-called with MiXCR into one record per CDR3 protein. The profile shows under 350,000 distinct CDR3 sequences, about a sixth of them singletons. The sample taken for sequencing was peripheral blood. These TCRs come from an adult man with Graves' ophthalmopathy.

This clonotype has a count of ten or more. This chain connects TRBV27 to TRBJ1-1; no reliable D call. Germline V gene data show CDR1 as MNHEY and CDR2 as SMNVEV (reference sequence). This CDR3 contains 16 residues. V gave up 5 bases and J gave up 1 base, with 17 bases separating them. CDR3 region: CASSNLEGGGNTEAFF. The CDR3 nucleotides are TGTGCCAGCAGTAACCTCGAGGGCGGTGGGAACACTGAAGCTTTCTTT.

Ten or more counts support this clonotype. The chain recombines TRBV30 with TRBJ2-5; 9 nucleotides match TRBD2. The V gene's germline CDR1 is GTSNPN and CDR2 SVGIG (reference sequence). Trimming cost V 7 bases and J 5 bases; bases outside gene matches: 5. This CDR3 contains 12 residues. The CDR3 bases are TGTGCCTTAATAGCGGGGGTTGAGACCCAGTACTTC. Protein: CALIAGVETQYF.

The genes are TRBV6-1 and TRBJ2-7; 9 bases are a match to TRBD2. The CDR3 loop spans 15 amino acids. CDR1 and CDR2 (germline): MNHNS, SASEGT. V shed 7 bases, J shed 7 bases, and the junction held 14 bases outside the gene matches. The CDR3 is CASTLTSGLVGEQYF. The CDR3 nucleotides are TGTGCCAGCACCCTGACTAGCGGCTTAGTGGGGGAGCAGTACTTC.

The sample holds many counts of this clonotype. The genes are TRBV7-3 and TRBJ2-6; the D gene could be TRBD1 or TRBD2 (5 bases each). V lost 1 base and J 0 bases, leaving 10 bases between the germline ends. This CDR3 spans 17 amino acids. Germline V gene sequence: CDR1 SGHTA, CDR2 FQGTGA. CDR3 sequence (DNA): TGTGCCAGCAGCTTAATGGGACGTACCTCTGGGGCCAACGTCCTGACTTTC. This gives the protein CASSLMGRTSGANVLTF.

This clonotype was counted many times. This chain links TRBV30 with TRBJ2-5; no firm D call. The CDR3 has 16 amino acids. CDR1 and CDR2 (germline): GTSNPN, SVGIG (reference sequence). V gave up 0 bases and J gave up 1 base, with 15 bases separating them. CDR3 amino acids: CAWSVGSVATQETQYF. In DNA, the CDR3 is TGTGCCTGGAGTGTGGGATCGGTAGCCACCCAAGAGACCCAGTACTTC.

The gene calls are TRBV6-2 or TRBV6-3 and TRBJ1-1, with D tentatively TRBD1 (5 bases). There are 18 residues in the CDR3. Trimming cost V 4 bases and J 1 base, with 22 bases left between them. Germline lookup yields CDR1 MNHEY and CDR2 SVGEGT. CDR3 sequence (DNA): TGTGCCAGCAGTTCCCTATTTCTTGACAGTTCACCGAACACTGAAGCTTTCTTT. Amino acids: CASSSLFLDSSPNTEAFF.

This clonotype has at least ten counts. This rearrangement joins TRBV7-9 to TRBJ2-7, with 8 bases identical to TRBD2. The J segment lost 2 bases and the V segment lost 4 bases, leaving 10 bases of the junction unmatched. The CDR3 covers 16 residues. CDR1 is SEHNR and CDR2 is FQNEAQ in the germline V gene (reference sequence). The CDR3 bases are TGTGCCAGCAGCTCTCATTCGAGCGGGAGACCCTACGAGCAGTACTTC. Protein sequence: CASSSHSSGRPYEQYF.

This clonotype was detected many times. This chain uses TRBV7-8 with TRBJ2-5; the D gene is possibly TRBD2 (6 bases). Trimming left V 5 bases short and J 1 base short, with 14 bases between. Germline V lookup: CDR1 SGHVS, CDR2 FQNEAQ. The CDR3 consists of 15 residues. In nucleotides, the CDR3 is TGTGCCAGCAGCAACCCAACCGGGAGCCAAGAGACCCAGTACTTC. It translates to CASSNPTGSQETQYF.

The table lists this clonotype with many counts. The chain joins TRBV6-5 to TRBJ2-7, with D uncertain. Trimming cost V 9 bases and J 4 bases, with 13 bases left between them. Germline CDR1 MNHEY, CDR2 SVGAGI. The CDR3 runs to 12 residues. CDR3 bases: TGTGCCAGGGGCCCGACAAGTTACGAGCAGTACTTC. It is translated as CARGPTSYEQYF.

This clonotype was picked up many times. In DNA, the CDR3 is TGTGCTAGTGGTTTGGTACAGGGGAACGAGCAGTACTTC. Amino acids: CASGLVQGNEQYF. The V gene is TRBV12-5, the J gene TRBJ2-7; 7 nucleotides match TRBD1. This CDR3 is 13 amino acids long. J lost 5 bases, V lost 0 bases, and 1 base had no gene match. In germline, CDR1 is LGHNT, CDR2 FRNRAP.

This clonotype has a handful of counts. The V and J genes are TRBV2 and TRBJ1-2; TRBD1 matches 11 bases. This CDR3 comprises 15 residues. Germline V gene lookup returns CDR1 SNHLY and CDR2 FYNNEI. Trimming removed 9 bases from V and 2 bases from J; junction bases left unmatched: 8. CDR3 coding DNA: TGTGCCAGTCCAGGACAGGGGGCAAAAAACTATGGCTACACCTTC. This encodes CASPGQGAKNYGYTF.

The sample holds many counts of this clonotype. CDR3 region: CASSTGQGPYSNQPQHF. CDR3 DNA: TGTGCCAGCAGTACGGGACAGGGCCCTTATAGCAATCAGCCCCAGCATTTT. V usage is TRBV2 and J usage is TRBJ1-5; TRBD1 matches 9 bases. Germline assignment: CDR1 SNHLY and CDR2 FYNNEI. CDR3 length equals 17 residues. The V segment lost 5 bases and the J segment 0 bases; nucleotides outside the gene matches: 8.

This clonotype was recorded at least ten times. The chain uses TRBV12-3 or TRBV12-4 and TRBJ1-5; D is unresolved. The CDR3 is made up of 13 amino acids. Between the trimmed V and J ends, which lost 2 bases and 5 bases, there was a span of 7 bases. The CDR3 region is CASSLHQDQPQHF. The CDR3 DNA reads TGTGCCAGCAGTTTACACCAGGATCAGCCCCAGCATTTT.

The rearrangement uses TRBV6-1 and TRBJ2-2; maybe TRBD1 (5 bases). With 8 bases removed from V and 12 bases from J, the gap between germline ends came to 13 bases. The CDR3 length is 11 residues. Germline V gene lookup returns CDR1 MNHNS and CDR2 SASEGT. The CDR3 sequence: CASSQGPQLFF. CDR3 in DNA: TGTGCCAGCTCCCAGGGCCCACAGCTGTTTTTT.

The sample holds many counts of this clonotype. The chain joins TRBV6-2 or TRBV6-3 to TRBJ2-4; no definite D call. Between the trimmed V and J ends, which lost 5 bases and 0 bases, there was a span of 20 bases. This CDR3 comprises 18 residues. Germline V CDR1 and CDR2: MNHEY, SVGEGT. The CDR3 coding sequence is TGTGCCAGCAGTCCGCACAGAGACACTCTCCGAGCCAAAAACATTCAGTACTTC. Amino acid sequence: CASSPHRDTLRAKNIQYF.

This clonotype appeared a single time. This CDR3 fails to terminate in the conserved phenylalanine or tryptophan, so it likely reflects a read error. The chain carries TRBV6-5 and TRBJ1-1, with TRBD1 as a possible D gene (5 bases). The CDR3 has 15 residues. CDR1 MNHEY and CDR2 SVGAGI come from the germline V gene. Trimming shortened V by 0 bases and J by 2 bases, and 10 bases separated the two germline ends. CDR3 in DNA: TGTGCCAGCAGTTACTCCCTCGACAGTAACACTGAAGCTTTCCTT. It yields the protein CASSYSLDSNTEAFL.

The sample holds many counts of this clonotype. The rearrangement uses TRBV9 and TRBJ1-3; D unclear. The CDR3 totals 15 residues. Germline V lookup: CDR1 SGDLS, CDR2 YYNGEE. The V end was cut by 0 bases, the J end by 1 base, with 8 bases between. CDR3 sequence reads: CASSVETGSGNTIYF. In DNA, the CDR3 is TGTGCCAGCAGCGTAGAAACGGGTTCTGGAAACACCATATATTTT.

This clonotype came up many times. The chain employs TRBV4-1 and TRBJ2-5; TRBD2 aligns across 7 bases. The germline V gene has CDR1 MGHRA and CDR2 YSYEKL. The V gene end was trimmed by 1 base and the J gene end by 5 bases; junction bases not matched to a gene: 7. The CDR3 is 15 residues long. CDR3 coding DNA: TGCGCCAGCAGCCAAGTCAGCGGGGACCGGGAGACCCAGTACTTC. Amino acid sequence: CASSQVSGDRETQYF.

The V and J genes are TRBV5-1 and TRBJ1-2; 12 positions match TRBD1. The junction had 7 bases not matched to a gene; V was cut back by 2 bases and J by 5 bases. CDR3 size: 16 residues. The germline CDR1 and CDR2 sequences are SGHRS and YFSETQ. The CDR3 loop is CASSLGGQGARYGYTF. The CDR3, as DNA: TGCGCCAGCAGCTTAGGGGGACAGGGGGCACGGTATGGCTACACCTTC.

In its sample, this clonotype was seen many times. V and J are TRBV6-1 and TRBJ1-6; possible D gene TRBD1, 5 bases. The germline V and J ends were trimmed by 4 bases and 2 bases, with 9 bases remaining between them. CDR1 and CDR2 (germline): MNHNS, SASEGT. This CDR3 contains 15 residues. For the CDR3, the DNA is TGTGCCAGCAGTGTGGGGGAGGCCTATAATTCACCCCTCCACTTT. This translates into CASSVGEAYNSPLHF.

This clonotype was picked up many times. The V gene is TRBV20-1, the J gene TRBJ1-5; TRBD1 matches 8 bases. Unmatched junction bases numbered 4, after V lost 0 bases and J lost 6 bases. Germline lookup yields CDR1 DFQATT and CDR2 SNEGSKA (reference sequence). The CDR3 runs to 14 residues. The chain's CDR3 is CSARDPQGAQPQHF. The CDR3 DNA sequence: TGCAGTGCTAGAGATCCTCAGGGGGCTCAGCCCCAGCATTTT.

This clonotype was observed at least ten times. As DNA, the CDR3 is TGCAGTGCTAGCAAACCGGGACAGGGGGCTAATGGCTACACCTTC. This sequence encodes CSASKPGQGANGYTF. The V and J genes are TRBV20-1 and TRBJ1-2, with 12 bases lining up with TRBD1. The CDR3 has 15 amino acids. CDR1 and CDR2 (germline): DFQATT, SNEGSKA (reference sequence). Germline trimming cut 3 bases from V and 6 bases from J; bases unmatched to any gene: 8.

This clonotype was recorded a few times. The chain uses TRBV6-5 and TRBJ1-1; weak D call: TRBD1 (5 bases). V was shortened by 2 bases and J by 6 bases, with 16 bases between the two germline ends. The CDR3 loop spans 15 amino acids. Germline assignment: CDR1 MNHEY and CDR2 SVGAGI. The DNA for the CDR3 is TGTGCCAGCAGTTACCGGTCCTTGGGGACGTCTGAAGCTTTCTTT. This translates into CASSYRSLGTSEAFF.

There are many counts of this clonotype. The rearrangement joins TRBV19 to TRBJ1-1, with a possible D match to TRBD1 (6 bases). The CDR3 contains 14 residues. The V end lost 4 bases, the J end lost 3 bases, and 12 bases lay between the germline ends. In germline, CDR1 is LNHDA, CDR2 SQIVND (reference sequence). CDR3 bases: TGTGCCAGTAGTAACACAGGGCAGTACACTGAAGCTTTCTTT. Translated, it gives CASSNTGQYTEAFF.

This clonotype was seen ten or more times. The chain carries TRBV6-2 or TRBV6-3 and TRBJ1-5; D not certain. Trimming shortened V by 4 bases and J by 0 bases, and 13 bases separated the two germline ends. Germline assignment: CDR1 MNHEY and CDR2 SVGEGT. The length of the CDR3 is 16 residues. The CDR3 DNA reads TGTGCCAGCAGTTCGGGTTCCGGGAATAGCAATCAGCCCCAGCATTTT. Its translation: CASSSGSGNSNQPQHF.

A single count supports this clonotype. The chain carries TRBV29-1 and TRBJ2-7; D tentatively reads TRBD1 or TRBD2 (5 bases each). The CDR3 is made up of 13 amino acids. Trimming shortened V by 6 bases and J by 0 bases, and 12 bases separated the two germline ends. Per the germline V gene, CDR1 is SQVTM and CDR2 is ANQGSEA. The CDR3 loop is CSVARDLSYEQYF. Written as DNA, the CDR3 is TGCAGCGTCGCTAGGGACCTCTCCTACGAGCAGTACTTC.

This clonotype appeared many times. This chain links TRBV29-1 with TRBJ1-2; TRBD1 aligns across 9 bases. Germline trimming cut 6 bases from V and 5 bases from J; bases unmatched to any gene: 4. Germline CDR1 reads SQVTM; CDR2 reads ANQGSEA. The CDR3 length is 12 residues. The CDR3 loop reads CSVSQGAYGYTF. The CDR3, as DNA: TGCAGCGTATCACAGGGGGCTTATGGCTACACCTTC. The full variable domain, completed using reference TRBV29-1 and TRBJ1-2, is SAVISQKPSRDICQRGTSLTIQCQVDSQVTMMFWYRQQPGQSLTLIATANQGSEATYESGFVIDKFPISRPNLTFSTLTVSNMSPEDSSIYLCSVSQGAYGYTFGSGTRLTVV.

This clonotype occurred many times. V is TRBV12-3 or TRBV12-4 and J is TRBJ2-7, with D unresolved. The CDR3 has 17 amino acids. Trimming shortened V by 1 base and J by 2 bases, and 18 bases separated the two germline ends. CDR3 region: CASSLGPRAEYPYEQYF. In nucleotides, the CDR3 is TGTGCCAGCAGTTTAGGCCCCCGGGCGGAATACCCCTACGAGCAGTACTTC.

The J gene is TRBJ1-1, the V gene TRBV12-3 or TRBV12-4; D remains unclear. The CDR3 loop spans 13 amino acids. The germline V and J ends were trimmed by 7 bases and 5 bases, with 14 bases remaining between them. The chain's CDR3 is CASIQVGFTEAFF. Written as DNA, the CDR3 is TGTGCCAGCATTCAAGTGGGGTTTACTGAAGCTTTCTTT.

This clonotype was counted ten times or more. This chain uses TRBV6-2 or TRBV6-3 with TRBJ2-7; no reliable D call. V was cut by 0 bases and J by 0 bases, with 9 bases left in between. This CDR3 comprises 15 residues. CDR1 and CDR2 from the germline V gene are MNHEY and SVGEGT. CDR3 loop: CASSYSGFPSYEQYF. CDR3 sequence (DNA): TGTGCCAGCAGTTACTCGGGGTTCCCCTCCTACGAGCAGTACTTC.

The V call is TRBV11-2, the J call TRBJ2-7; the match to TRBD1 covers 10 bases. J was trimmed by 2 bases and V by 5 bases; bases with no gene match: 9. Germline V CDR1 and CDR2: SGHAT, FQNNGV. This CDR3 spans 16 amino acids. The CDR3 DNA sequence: TGTGCCAGCAGCAAGACTGGGGGACAGGGGCCCTACGAGCAGTACTTC. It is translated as CASSKTGGQGPYEQYF.